Listed below are T cell receptor beta chains from one sample, sequenced in a study of human T cells and chemical hapten exposure. TCRdb redid the calling of the 5' RACE reads with MiXCR, one entry per CDR3 protein. The data show 110,000 to 150,000 distinct CDR3 sequences, 3.5% to 5% seen once. All receptors derive from a female donor in good health. Both conserved end residues are part of each CDR3. D genes are given only for firm matches. A clone size is listed for some rows: how often the clone was seen (once, few, many), or a class if it is expanded.

V	D	size	length	J	CDR3	DNA
TRBV29-1	TRBD1	many	13	TRBJ2-7	CSVTLQGIYEQYF	TGCAGCGTTACGCTACAGGGGATCTACGAGCAGTACTTC
TRBV4-1	TRBD1	few	16	TRBJ2-3	CASSPEGQGGADTQYF	TGCGCCAGCAGCCCAGAAGGACAGGGAGGCGCAGATACGCAGTATTTT
TRBV12-3/TRBV12-4	TRBD1	many	14	TRBJ1-5	CASSTGQVNQPQHF	TGTGCCAGCAGCACGGGACAGGTGAATCAGCCCCAGCATTTT
TRBV28	TRBD1	NA	14	TRBJ1-6	CASSSWTGGFTLHF	TGTGCCAGCAGTTCTTGGACAGGGGGTTTTACCCTCCACTTT
TRBV5-1	NA	many	13	TRBJ1-1	CASSWTQDTEAFF	TGCGCCAGCAGCTGGACCCAGGACACTGAAGCTTTCTTT
TRBV9	TRBD2	NA	17	TRBJ2-3	CASSAELAGGQAETQYF	TGTGCCAGCAGCGCCGAACTAGCGGGGGGGCAGGCGGAAACGCAGTATTTT
TRBV30	NA	many	16	TRBJ1-1	CAWRRAATGLGTEAFF	TGTGCCTGGAGGAGGGCAGCCACCGGGTTGGGCACTGAAGCTTTCTTT
TRBV20-1	TRBD1	many	13	TRBJ2-4	CSASSGGANIQYF	TGCAGTGCTAGTTCAGGGGGCGCAAACATTCAGTACTTC
TRBV6-7	NA	many	16	TRBJ1-1	CASSSLNREANTEAFF	TGTGCCAGCAGTTCCCTTAACAGGGAGGCGAACACTGAAGCTTTCTTT
TRBV24-1	NA	many	17	TRBJ2-7	CATSDLQGGAESYEQYF	TGTGCCACCAGTGATTTGCAAGGGGGGGCTGAATCCTACGAGCAGTACTTC
TRBV12-3/TRBV12-4	NA	few	13	TRBJ1-1	CASSGGPNTEAFF	TGTGCCAGCAGTGGCGGGCCTAACACTGAAGCTTTCTTT
TRBV4-2	NA	NA	17	TRBJ2-1	CASSHRDRSSSYNEQFF	TGTGCCAGCAGCCACCGCGACAGGTCGAGCTCCTACAATGAGCAGTTCTTC
TRBV7-8	NA	many	13	TRBJ1-6	CASSVTADSPLHF	TGTGCCAGCAGCGTGACAGCCGATTCACCCCTCCACTTT
TRBV5-1	NA	many	12	TRBJ2-5	CASSFPGETQYF	TGCGCCAGCAGCTTTCCTGGTGAGACCCAGTACTTC
TRBV7-3	NA	many	13	TRBJ1-5	CASSLAGDQPQHF	TGTGCCAGCAGCTTAGCGGGGGATCAGCCCCAGCATTTT
TRBV13	TRBD1	many	15	TRBJ1-3	CASSSTGGSGNTIYF	TGTGCCAGCAGCTCCACAGGGGGCTCTGGAAACACCATATATTTT